Only a few counts were recorded for the clone carrying this T cell receptor (beta chain). Its matching antigen is unknown. The lymph nodes were axillary draining lymph nodes from breast cancer patients. TCRdb recomputed calls from the multiplex PCR reads with MiXCR, one row per CDR3 protein. The repertoire includes fewer than 200,000 distinct CDR3 sequences, roughly a third of them detected once, and about 4% sits in the top ten. Germline-derived CDR1 and CDR2 are DFQATT and SNEGSKA (reference sequence). CDR3 size: 14 residues. The V end lost 7 bases, the J end lost 6 bases, and 22 bases lay between the germline ends. The data belong to a study of breast tumors, draining lymph nodes, adjacent tissues. Whole-study findings and limits: Luminal-like breast cancer showed significantly higher tumor–nontumor repertoire similarity than basal-like. Tumor TCR diversity was below lymph nodes but above nontumor tissue.

The chain recombines TRBV20-1 with TRBJ2-7; D may be TRBD1 (6 bases). The sample comprised axillary lymph node tissue. The origin of this receptor is a female donor with breast cancer. Some clones in this sample may be carry-over from other donors' samples. The CDR3 region has the DNA TGCAGTGTTCAGGGGCTTGGGGAGATCTCCGAGCAGTACTTC. Amino acids: CSVQGLGEISEQYF.